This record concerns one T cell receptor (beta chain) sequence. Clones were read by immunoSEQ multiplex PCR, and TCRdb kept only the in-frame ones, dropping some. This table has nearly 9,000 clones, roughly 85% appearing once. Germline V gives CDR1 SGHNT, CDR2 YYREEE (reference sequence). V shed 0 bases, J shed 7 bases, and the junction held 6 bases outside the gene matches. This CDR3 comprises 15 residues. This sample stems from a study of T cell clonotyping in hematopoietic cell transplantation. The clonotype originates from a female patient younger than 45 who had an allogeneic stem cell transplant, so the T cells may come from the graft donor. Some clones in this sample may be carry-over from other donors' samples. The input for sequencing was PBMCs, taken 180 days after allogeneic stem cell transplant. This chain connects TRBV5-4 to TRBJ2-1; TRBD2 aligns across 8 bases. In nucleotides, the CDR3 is TGTGCCAGCAGCTTGGCGGGGGGGCTTCTTAATGAGCAGTTCTTC. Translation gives CASSLAGGLLNEQFF.